One and the same sample provided the 26 T cell receptor beta chains below, sequenced in a study of tumor and adjacent non-tumor tissue in lung cancer. A modified ARM-PCR protocol with three rounds of nested PCR amplified TCRbeta. TCRdb redid the calling of the multiplex PCR reads with MiXCR, one entry per CDR3 protein. The repertoire holds about 44,000 distinct CDR3 sequences, with 55% to 65% as singletons. RNA was extracted from bulk tissue without any cell sorting. The normal lung tissue was taken more than 3 cm from the tumor edge. The sequencing sample was made of distant non-tumor lung tissue. All receptors come from a woman between 65 and 79 years old with non-small cell lung cancer.

This clonotype appeared a single time. Lacking the conserved final phenylalanine or tryptophan, this CDR3 likely reflects a read error. The chain links TRBV6-2 or TRBV6-3 to TRBJ2-6; D is ambiguous. Trimming took 5 bases from V and 3 from J, leaving 5 bases between them. There are 13 residues in the CDR3. Germline V gives CDR1 MNHEY, CDR2 SVGEGT. CDR3: CASSIYGANVLTL. Here the CDR3 DNA reads TGTGCCAGCAGTATCTATGGGGCCAACGTCCTGACTTTG.

In regard to this clonotype: The junction does not match germline at one end; this may be a read error. The chain joins TRBV6-2 or TRBV6-3 to TRBJ2-7; the match to TRBD2 covers 11 bases. Germline CDR1 MNHEY, CDR2 SVGEGT. CDR3 size: 15 residues. DNA of the CDR3: TGTGCCGGCAGCTTCGCGACTAGCGGGACCTACGAGCAGTACTTC. Protein sequence: CAGSFATSGTYEQYF.

Of note for this clonotype: This may come from a read error, since a much larger clone is one base off. The V and J genes are TRBV14 and TRBJ2-1, with D unclear. Trimming shortened V by 3 bases and J by 0 bases, and 9 bases separated the two germline ends. CDR1 SGHDN and CDR2 FVKESK come from the germline V gene. The CDR3 sequence is 15 residues long. The CDR3 nucleotides read TGTGCCAGCAGCCACCTAACAAACTCCTACAATGAGCAGTTCTTC. This gives the protein CASSHLTNSYNEQFF.

Concerning this clonotype itself: This may stem from a read error, because a much larger clone lies one nucleotide away. The CDR3 DNA sequence: TGCGCCAGCAGACTCCCGGGACTAGCCGCCACCACCGGGGAGCTGTTATTT. This translates into CASRLPGLAATTGELLF. The rearrangement joins TRBV5-1 to TRBJ2-2; TRBD2 matches at 9 bases. The germline CDR1 and CDR2 sequences are SGHRS and YFSETQ. The CDR3 extends over 17 amino acids.

This clonotype was seen only a few times. A read error may be the cause here, since a much bigger clone is one base away. V is TRBV4-2 and J is TRBJ2-2, with a tentative D call TRBD2 (5 bases). The CDR3 extends over 14 amino acids. Germline CDR1 LGHNA, CDR2 YNFKEQ. This CDR3 is CVSSEWTGTGELFF. CDR3 coding DNA: TGTGTCAGCAGCGAATGGACGGGGACCGGGGAGCTGTTTTTT.

Worth noting for this clonotype: A single base separates this from a much larger clone, so it may be a read error. The rearrangement links TRBV6-1 to TRBJ2-3; no reliable D call. Germline loops: CDR1 MNHNS, CDR2 SASEGT. The CDR3 runs 15 residues. V shed 2 bases and J shed 5 bases, with 14 bases lying between them. Here the CDR3 DNA reads TGTGCCAGCAGTGAAAGGCTGGTTGAAGGAGATACGCAGTATTTT. This encodes CASSERLVEGDTQYF.

This rearrangement joins TRBV10-1 to TRBJ2-2; no reliable D call. The germline V gene encodes CDR1 WNHNN and CDR2 SYGVQD (reference sequence). CDR3 size: 14 residues. Trimming pared 6 bases from V and 6 bases from J, leaving 14 bases between. CDR3 sequence reads: CASSVMGVAGELFF. DNA of the CDR3: TGCGCCAGCAGCGTAATGGGTGTCGCCGGGGAGCTGTTTTTT.

This clonotype appeared once. A junction end diverges from the germline sequence, so it may reflect a read error. V is TRBV4-1 and J is TRBJ2-7; TRBD1 might be the D (6 bases). The CDR3 is made up of 15 amino acids. Germline V gives CDR1 MGHRA, CDR2 YSYEKL. CDR3 sequence (DNA): TGTCCCAGCAGCCACCCGGACAGACTCTCCTACGAGCAGTATTTC. The encoded protein is CPSSHPDRLSYEQYF.

As concerns this clonotype: It is unclear where the CDR3 begins or ends on the DNA, so no DNA is shown, and the CDR3 is as TCRdb lists it. The V and J genes are TRBV30 and TRBJ2-1; TRBD2, the D gene given by the table, was not confirmed from the DNA. The germline V gene encodes CDR1 GTSNPN and CDR2 SVGIG (reference sequence). The CDR3 is 17 residues long, ends included. The CDR3 loop reads CARSVLVAGGTVNEQFF.

Note on this clonotype: An end of the junction does not agree with germline; a read error may underlie this. The V call is TRBV7-3, the J call TRBJ2-2; 11 positions match TRBD2. The CDR3 covers 17 residues. CDR1 is SGHTA and CDR2 is FQGTGA in the germline V gene. CDR3 residues: CVSSLAPSGRNTRELFF. DNA of the CDR3: TGTGTCAGCAGCTTAGCCCCTAGCGGGAGGAACACCAGGGAGCTGTTTTTT. Full variable domain (remainder filled in from reference TRBV7-3 and TRBJ2-2): GAGVSQTPSNKVTEKGKYVELRCDPISGHTALYWYRQSLGQGPEFLIYFQGTGAADDSGLPNDRFFAVRPEGSVSTLKIQRTERGDSAVYLCVSSLAPSGRNTRELFFGEGSRLTVL.

The table lists this clonotype with a count of one. At one end, the junction sequence differs from germline, possibly due to a read error. The V gene is TRBV9, the J gene TRBJ2-7; TRBD2 aligns across 11 bases. The CDR3 totals 15 residues. The germline V gene encodes CDR1 SGDLS and CDR2 YYNGEE. The CDR3 spells CTSSVETSGIYEQYF. CDR3 DNA: TGTACCAGCAGCGTAGAGACTAGCGGGATCTACGAGCAGTACTTC.

This clonotype was detected only once. Mismatch with germline at one junction end may stem from a read error. The rearrangement uses TRBV5-6 and TRBJ1-1; D gene unclear. The germline CDR1 and CDR2 sequences are SGHDT and YYEEEE. The CDR3 totals 13 residues. CDR3 amino acids: CASNLYMNTEAFF. DNA of the CDR3: TGCGCCAGCAATTTATACATGAACACTGAAGCTTTCTTT. The full variable domain, rest sourced from reference TRBV5-6 and TRBJ1-1, is DAGVTQSPTHLIKTRGQQVTLRCSPKSGHDTVSWYQQALGQGPQFIFQYYEEEERQRGNFPDRFSGHQFPNYSSELNVNALLLGDSALYLCASNLYMNTEAFFGQGTRLTVV.

In regard to this clonotype: With a much larger clone just one base away, this may be a read error. The CDR3 DNA is TGTGCCTGGAGTGATAGGGGAGAAGGGTATGAGCAGTTCTTC. Amino acid sequence: CAWSDRGEGYEQFF. The genes are TRBV30 and TRBJ2-1; either TRBD1 or TRBD2 may supply D (5 bases each). The CDR3 extends over 14 amino acids. Trimming removed 1 base from V and 8 bases from J, with 15 bases in between. CDR1 and CDR2 (germline): GTSNPN, SVGIG (reference sequence).

This chain joins TRBV29-1 and TRBJ2-2; D might be TRBD1 (5 bases). CDR3 length: 14 amino acids. Trimming pared 2 bases from V and 9 bases from J, leaving 16 bases between. CDR1 SQVTM and CDR2 ANQGSEA come from the germline V gene. CDR3 sequence (DNA): TGCAGCGTTGAAAAAACAGGTTTCGCCTGGGAGCTGTTTTTT. Its protein product is CSVEKTGFAWELFF.

For this clonotype: Given a much more abundant clone one base away, this may be a read error. The chain employs TRBV28 and TRBJ1-2, with a possible D match to TRBD1 (6 bases). Germline V gene lookup returns CDR1 MDHEN and CDR2 SYDVKM. CDR3 length: 12 amino acids. The CDR3 nucleotides are TGTGCCAGCAGAACAGGGCCCTATGGCTGCACCTTC. It specifies CASRTGPYGCTF.

The chain is built from TRBV6-1 and TRBJ2-2, with 8 bases fitting TRBD2. The CDR3 is 17 amino acids. From germline, CDR1 is MNHNS and CDR2 SASEGT. After removal of 3 bases from V and 0 bases from J, the junction contained 6 bases not matched to a gene. The CDR3 sequence is CASSDGLAHPNTGELFF. The CDR3 nucleotides are TGTGCCAGCAGTGACGGACTAGCACATCCGAACACCGGGGAGCTGTTTTTT.

To note about this clonotype: The CDR3 end shows no conserved phenylalanine or tryptophan, and so a read error is likely. The rearrangement joins TRBV5-1 to TRBJ1-1; TRBD1 is a possible D gene (5 bases). Germline CDR1 SGHRS, CDR2 YFSETQ. This CDR3 region has 14 residues. The CDR3: CVSSLEWGDTEAFP. CDR3 nucleotides: TGCGTCAGCAGCTTGGAATGGGGGGACACTGAAGCTTTCCCT.

A note on this clonotype: One junction end does not reproduce the germline sequence, and a read error may be involved. The V gene is TRBV11-1, the J gene TRBJ1-3; D gene unclear. CDR3 length equals 14 residues. Germline CDR1 SGHAT, CDR2 FQDESV (reference sequence). The CDR3, as DNA: TGTACCAGCAGCTTATCGATCTCTACAAACACCATATATTTT. Translation gives CTSSLSISTNTIYF. Based on the CDR3 plus reference TRBV11-1 and TRBJ1-3, the full variable domain is EAEVAQSPRYKITEKSQAVAFWCDPISGHATLYWYRQILGQGPELLVQFQDESVVDDSQLPKDRFSAERLKGVDSTLKIQPAELGDSAMYLCTSSLSISTNTIYFGEGSWLTVV.

On this clonotype itself: Without the conserved terminal phenylalanine or tryptophan, this CDR3 likely stems from a read error. This chain uses TRBV4-1 with TRBJ2-1, with D perhaps TRBD2 (5 bases). CDR3 size: 15 residues. Germline-derived CDR1 and CDR2 are MGHRA and YSYEKL. CDR3: CANSQDLGRILEQFL. As DNA, the CDR3 is TGCGCCAACAGCCAAGATCTTGGGAGAATCCTTGAGCAGTTCCTC.

A remark on this clonotype: It may be a read error: a sequence one base away is much more abundant. J is TRBJ2-2 and V is TRBV5-6; D is tentatively TRBD1 or TRBD2 (6 bases each). The CDR3 sequence is 14 residues long. Germline loops: CDR1 SGHDT, CDR2 YYEEEE. Trimming stripped 5 bases from V and 7 bases from J, with 15 bases between. CDR3 nucleotide sequence: TGTGCCAGCAGTAGACTAGAGGACAGCGGGGAGCTGTTTTTT. This codes for CASSRLEDSGELFF.

About this clonotype: A clone one base away is much larger, so this may be a read error. The chain has TRBV5-4 and TRBJ1-1, with D possibly being TRBD1 (5 bases). Germline lookup yields CDR1 SGHNT and CDR2 YYREEE (reference sequence). Between the trimmed V and J ends, which lost 1 base and 7 bases, there was a span of 11 bases. The CDR3 spans 13 residues. CDR3 protein: CASSLWAGNEAFF. The CDR3 nucleotides are TGTGCCAGCAGCTTGTGGGCAGGGAATGAAGCTTTCTTT. Full variable domain (outside the CDR3, taken from reference TRBV5-4 and TRBJ1-1): ETGVTQSPTHLIKTRGQQVTLRCSSQSGHNTVSWYQQALGQGPQFIFQYYREEENGRGNFPPRFSGLQFPNYSSELNVNALELDDSALYLCASSLWAGNEAFFGQGTRLTVV.

This clonotype has a count of ten or more. The chain recombines TRBV6-5 with TRBJ1-1; D ambiguous. Trimming shortened V by 0 bases and J by 11 bases, and 10 bases separated the two germline ends. CDR3 length: 12 amino acids. Germline CDR1 is MNHEY and CDR2 is SVGAGI. The CDR3 region is CASSYSTAPAFF. In DNA, the CDR3 is TGTGCCAGCAGTTACTCGACCGCCCCCGCTTTCTTT.

In regard to this clonotype: A much larger clone lies a single base off, so this may be a read error. The rearrangement uses TRBV20-1 and TRBJ2-3; 8 bases map to TRBD2. In germline, CDR1 is DFQATT, CDR2 SNEGSKA (reference sequence). V lost 6 bases and J lost 2; bases outside the gene matches: 7. The CDR3 covers 14 residues. The CDR3 is CSARIAGTTDTQYF. CDR3 nucleotide sequence: TGCAGTGCAAGAATAGCGGGAACCACAGATACGCAGTATTTT.

In regard to this clonotype: A clone one base away is much larger, so this may be a read error. V usage is TRBV6-6 and J usage is TRBJ1-1; no firm D call. Germline lookup yields CDR1 MNHNY and CDR2 SVGAGI (reference sequence). The CDR3 loop spans 11 amino acids. Trimming shortened V by 6 bases and J by 6 bases, and 8 bases separated the two germline ends. CDR3 in amino acids: CASSRMAEAFF. The CDR3 DNA sequence: TGTGCCAGCAGCCGGATGGCTGAAGCTTTCTTT.

In regard to this clonotype: At one end the junction does not follow the germline gene, possibly because of a read error. The gene calls are TRBV29-1 and TRBJ2-5; tentative D call: TRBD1 (5 bases). The CDR3 is 14 amino acids. Germline assignment: CDR1 SQVTM and CDR2 ANQGSEA. The CDR3 is CNVERGLAEETQYF. The CDR3, as DNA: TGTAACGTTGAAAGGGGATTGGCTGAAGAGACCCAGTACTTC.

Ten or more counts support this clonotype. The CDR3 protein is CASSSGTGNHEQFF. DNA of the CDR3: TGTGCCAGCAGTTCCGGGACAGGGAACCATGAGCAGTTCTTC. The chain couples TRBV14 to TRBJ2-1; 9 nucleotides line up with TRBD1. This CDR3 has 14 amino acids. With V trimmed by 6 bases and J by 8 bases, 8 bases remained unmatched. Germline loops: CDR1 SGHDN, CDR2 FVKESK.